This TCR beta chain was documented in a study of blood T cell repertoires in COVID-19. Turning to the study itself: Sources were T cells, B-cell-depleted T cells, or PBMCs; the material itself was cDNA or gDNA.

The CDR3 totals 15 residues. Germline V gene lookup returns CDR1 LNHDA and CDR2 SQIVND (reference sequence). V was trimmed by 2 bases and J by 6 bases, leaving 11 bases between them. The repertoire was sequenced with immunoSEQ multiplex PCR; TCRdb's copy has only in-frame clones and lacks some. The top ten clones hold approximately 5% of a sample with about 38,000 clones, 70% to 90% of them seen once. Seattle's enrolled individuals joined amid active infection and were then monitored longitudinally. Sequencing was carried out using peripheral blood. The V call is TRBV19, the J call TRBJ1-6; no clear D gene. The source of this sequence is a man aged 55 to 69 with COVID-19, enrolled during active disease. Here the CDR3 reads CASSIFDRGNSPLHF. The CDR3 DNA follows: TGTGCCAGTAGTATATTCGACCGGGGTAATTCACCCCTCCACTTT.